This T cell receptor (beta chain) was profiled in a study of T cells in women clearing cervical HPV infection. Libraries were prepared by immunoSEQ multiplex PCR; TCRdb keeps only in-frame clonotypes and omits some of them. The table lists about 46,000 clones, with roughly 35% in the top ten. This receptor was taken from a woman aged 18 to 75 with a cervical HPV16 infection that either progressed to CIN3+ or cleared (not recorded which). Sequencing was done on a sample of blood buffy coat.

The CDR3 spells CASKSTDRLEKLFF. CDR3 bases read: TGTGCCAGCAAGTCGACAGATCGACTCGAAAAA. This chain links TRBV28 with TRBJ1-4, with a possible D match to TRBD1 (5 bases). The DNA ends 3 residues before the CDR3 does, and the rest of the CDR3 is filled in from the germline J gene. Germline CDR1 is MDHEN and CDR2 is SYDVKM. Trimming pared 7 bases from V and 8 bases from J, leaving 17 bases between. The CDR3 totals 14 residues.